The clone carrying this T cell receptor beta chain was seen once. The record originates from a study of blood T cell repertoires in COVID-19. In the study overall: Specimens from acute and convalescent COVID-19 originated in the United States, Italy and Spain. Nucleic acid was either cDNA or gDNA, and it came from T cells, B-cell-depleted T cells, or PBMCs.

Original methodology: Amplification from reference gene primers served as the basis for estimated nucleated cell counts. Libraries were prepared by immunoSEQ multiplex PCR; TCRdb keeps only in-frame clonotypes and omits some of them. From that table come the V and J calls and clone size; the DNA was used to work out D and trimming. The sample has about 21,000 clones; roughly 90% are singletons. The source material was peripheral blood. This TCR was sampled from a human donor in a cohort sampled during active COVID-19.

CDR3 loop: CASSLIDLEAYNEQFF. The CDR3 DNA reads TGTGCCAGCAGCTTAATCGACTTGGAGGCTTACAATGAGCAGTTCTTC. The J gene is TRBJ2-1, the V gene TRBV7-8, with D perhaps TRBD2 (5 bases). This CDR3 region has 16 residues. Trimming took off 2 bases at V and 4 bases at J, with 15 bases between the two ends. Germline CDR1 is SGHVS and CDR2 is FQNEAQ.